This T cell receptor (beta chain) was captured by sequencing in a study of T-cell memory formation after mild COVID-19. Study-wide context: TCR clusters mostly belonged to single donors.

The study's findings and limits: Among clones contracting day 15 to 85, CD4/CD8 was balanced, whereas later expanders leaned CD4+. Memory cells collected pre-infection included some clones that later responded, suggesting cross-reactive memory joined. Contracting CD4+ clones lay largely in CM and EM, with CD8+ ones residing in EMRA.

This clonotype was observed a few times. What it recognizes is unknown. TCRdb re-called the 5' RACE reads with MiXCR, one entry per CDR3 protein. The data show approximately 500,000 distinct CDR3 sequences, approximately 23% seen once. CDR3 length: 15 residues. V shed 4 bases and J 0 bases; nucleotides not matched to a gene: 4. Germline V gives CDR1 SGDLS, CDR2 YYNGEE. Input material: PBMCs or a T cell subset sorted from them (not recorded which). The receptor was isolated from an adult woman who had mild COVID-19 (a few samples of this study predate the infection). Cell type and time point are not known. The J gene is TRBJ2-7, the V gene TRBV9; 10 bases agree with TRBD2. CDR3 protein: CASSPGTSASYEQYF. DNA of the CDR3: TGTGCCAGCAGCCCGGGGACTAGCGCCTCCTACGAGCAGTACTTC.